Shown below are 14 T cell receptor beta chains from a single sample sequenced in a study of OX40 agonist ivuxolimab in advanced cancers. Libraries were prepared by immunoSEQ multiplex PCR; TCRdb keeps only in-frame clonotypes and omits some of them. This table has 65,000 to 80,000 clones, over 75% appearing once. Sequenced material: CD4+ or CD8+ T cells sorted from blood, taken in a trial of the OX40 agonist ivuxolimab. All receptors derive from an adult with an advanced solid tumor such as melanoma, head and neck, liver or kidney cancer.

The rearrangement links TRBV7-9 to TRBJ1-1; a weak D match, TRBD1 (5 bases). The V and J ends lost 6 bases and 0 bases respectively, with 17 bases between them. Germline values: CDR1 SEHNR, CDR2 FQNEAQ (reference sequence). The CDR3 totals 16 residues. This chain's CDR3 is CASRLQGGELNTEAFF. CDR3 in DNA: TGTGCCAGCAGGCTGCAGGGTGGTGAACTGAACACTGAAGCTTTCTTT.

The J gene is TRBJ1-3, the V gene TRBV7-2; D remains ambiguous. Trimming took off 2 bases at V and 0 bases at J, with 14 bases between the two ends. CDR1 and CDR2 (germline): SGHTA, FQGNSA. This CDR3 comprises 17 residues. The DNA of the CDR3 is TGTGCCAGCAGCTTAAATCTCTACAGCAACTCTGGAAACACCATATATTTT. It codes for CASSLNLYSNSGNTIYF.

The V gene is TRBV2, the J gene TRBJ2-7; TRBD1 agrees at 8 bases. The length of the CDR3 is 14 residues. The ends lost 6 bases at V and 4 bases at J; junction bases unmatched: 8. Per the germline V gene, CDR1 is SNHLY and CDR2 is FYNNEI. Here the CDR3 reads CASSPDRVNYEQYF. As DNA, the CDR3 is TGTGCCAGCAGCCCGGACAGGGTGAATTACGAGCAGTACTTC. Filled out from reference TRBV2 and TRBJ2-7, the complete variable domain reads EPEVTQTPSHQVTQMGQEVILRCVPISNHLYFYWYRQILGQKVEFLVSFYNNEISEKSEIFDDQFSVERPDGSNFTLKIRSTKLEDSAMYFCASSPDRVNYEQYFGPGTRLTVT.

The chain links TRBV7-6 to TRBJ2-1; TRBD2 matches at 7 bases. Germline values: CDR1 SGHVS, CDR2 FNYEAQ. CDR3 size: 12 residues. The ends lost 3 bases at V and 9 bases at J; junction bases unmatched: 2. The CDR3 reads CASSLGGGEQFF. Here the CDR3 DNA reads TGTGCCAGCAGCTTGGGGGGGGGTGAGCAGTTCTTC.

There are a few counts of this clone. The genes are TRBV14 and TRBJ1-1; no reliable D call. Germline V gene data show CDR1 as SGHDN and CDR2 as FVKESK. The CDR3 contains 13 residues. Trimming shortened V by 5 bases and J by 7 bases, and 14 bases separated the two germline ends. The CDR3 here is CASSRLPVSEAFF. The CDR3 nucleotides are TGTGCCAGCAGCAGACTGCCGGTGAGTGAAGCTTTCTTT.

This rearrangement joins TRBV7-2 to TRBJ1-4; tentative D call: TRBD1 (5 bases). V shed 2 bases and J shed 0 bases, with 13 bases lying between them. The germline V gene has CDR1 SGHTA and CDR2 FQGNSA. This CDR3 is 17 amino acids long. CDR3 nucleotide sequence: TGTGCCAGCAGCTTATTAGGGGTAGGAGCAACTAATGAAAAACTGTTTTTT. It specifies CASSLLGVGATNEKLFF.

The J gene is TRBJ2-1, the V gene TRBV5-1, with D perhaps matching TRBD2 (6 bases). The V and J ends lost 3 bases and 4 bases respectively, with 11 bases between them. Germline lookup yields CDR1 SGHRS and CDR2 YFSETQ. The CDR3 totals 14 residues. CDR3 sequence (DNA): TGCGCCAGCAGCTCGGGACTTGAATACAATGAGCAGTTCTTC. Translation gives CASSSGLEYNEQFF. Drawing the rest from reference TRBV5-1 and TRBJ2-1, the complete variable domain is KAGVTQTPRYLIKTRGQQVTLSCSPISGHRSVSWYQQTPGQGLQFLFEYFSETQRNKGNFPGRFSGRQFSNSRSEMNVSTLELGDSALYLCASSSGLEYNEQFFGPGTRLTVL.

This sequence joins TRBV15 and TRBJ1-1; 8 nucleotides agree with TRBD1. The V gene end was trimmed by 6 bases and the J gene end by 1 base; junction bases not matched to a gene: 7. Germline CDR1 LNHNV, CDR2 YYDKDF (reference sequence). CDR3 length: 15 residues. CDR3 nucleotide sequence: TGTGCCACCAGAAACTCCAGGGGGCAGAACACTGAAGCTTTCTTT. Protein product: CATRNSRGQNTEAFF.

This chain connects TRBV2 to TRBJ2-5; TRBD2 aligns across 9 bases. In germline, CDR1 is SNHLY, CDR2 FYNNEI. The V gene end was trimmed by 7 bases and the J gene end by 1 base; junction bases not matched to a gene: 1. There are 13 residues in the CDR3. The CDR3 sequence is CASKGLAQETQYF. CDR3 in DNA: TGTGCCAGCAAGGGACTAGCCCAAGAGACCCAGTACTTC.

CDR3 coding DNA: TGTGCCAGCAGCTCCCCGGGACTAGCTGAAGAGACCCAGTACTTC. It is translated as CASSSPGLAEETQYF. This chain uses TRBV11-1 with TRBJ2-5, with 9 bases fitting TRBD2. The germline V gene encodes CDR1 SGHAT and CDR2 FQDESV (reference sequence). This CDR3 is built from 15 residues. Trimming removed 4 bases from V and 3 bases from J; junction bases left unmatched: 6. The full variable domain, rest sourced from reference TRBV11-1 and TRBJ2-5, is EAEVAQSPRYKITEKSQAVAFWCDPISGHATLYWYRQILGQGPELLVQFQDESVVDDSQLPKDRFSAERLKGVDSTLKIQPAELGDSAMYLCASSSPGLAEETQYFGPGTRLLVL.

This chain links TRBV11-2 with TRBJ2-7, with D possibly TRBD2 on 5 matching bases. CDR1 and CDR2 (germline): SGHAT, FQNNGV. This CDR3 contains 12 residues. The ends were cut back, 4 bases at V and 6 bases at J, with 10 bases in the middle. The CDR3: CASSSVDSEQYF. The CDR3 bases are TGTGCCAGCAGCTCGGTGGACTCCGAGCAGTACTTC.

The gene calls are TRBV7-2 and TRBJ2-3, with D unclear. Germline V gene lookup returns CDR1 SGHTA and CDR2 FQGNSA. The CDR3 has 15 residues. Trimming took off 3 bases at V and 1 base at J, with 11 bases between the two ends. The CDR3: CASSFGSSGTDTQYF. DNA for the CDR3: TGTGCCAGCAGCTTTGGTTCCAGCGGCACAGATACGCAGTATTTT.

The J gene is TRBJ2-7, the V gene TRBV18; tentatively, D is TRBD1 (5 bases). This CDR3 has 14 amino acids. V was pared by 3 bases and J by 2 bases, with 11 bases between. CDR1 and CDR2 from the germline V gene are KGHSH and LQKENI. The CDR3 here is CASSPPLGAYEQYF. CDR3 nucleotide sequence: TGTGCCAGCTCACCCCCCTTAGGGGCCTACGAGCAGTACTTC. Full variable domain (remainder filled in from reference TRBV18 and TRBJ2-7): NAGVMQNPRHLVRRRGQEARLRCSPMKGHSHVYWYRQLPEEGLKFMVYLQKENIIDESGMPKERFSAEFPKEGPSILRIQQVVRGDSAAYFCASSPPLGAYEQYFGPGTRLTVT.

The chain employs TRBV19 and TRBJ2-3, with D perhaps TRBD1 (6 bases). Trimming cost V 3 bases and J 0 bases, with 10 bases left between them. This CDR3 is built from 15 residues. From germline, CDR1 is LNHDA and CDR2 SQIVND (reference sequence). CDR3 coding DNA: TGTGCCAGTAGTATGGACAGAGTAAGCACAGATACGCAGTATTTT. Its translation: CASSMDRVSTDTQYF. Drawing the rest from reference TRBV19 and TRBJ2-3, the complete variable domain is DGGITQSPKYLFRKEGQNVTLSCEQNLNHDAMYWYRQDPGQGLRLIYYSQIVNDFQKGDIAEGYSVSREKKESFPLTVTSAQKNPTAFYLCASSMDRVSTDTQYFGPGTRLTVL.